Following are 10 T cell receptor beta chains from one sample sequenced in a study of T cell changes during pregnancy in multiple sclerosis. Clones were read by immunoSEQ multiplex PCR, and TCRdb kept only the in-frame ones, dropping some. Altogether roughly 65,000 clones are present, roughly 89% being singletons, with the ten largest covering approximately 1.5%. This material consisted of peripheral blood, taken in the third trimester of pregnancy. These receptors all come from a female donor in good health, enrolled as a control in a pregnancy study.

The CDR3 sequence is CASSYRDRAAVEQFF. CDR3 nucleotides: TGCGCCAGCAGCTACCGGGACAGGGCGGCCGTTGAGCAGTTCTTC. The rearrangement joins TRBV4-1 to TRBJ2-1; TRBD1 matches 9 bases. The germline V gene has CDR1 MGHRA and CDR2 YSYEKL. With V trimmed by 5 bases and J by 9 bases, 11 bases remained unmatched. This CDR3 is 15 amino acids long.

The gene calls are TRBV9 and TRBJ1-1, with D possibly TRBD1 on 5 matching bases. Germline lookup yields CDR1 SGDLS and CDR2 YYNGEE. The CDR3 has 16 residues. Trimming left V 6 bases short and J 3 bases short, with 21 bases between. This CDR3 reads CASTKGWGRMDTEAFF. The CDR3 region has the DNA TGTGCCAGCACTAAGGGTTGGGGCCGGATGGACACTGAAGCTTTCTTT. Looking up the rest from reference TRBV9 and TRBJ1-1 gives the full variable domain: DSGVTQTPKHLITATGQRVTLRCSPRSGDLSVYWYQQSLDQGLQFLIQYYNGEERAKGNILERFSAQQFPDLHSELNLSSLELGDSALYFCASTKGWGRMDTEAFFGQGTRLTVV.

The chain joins TRBV5-6 to TRBJ1-2, with D possibly being TRBD1 (5 bases). This CDR3 is built from 14 residues. CDR1 and CDR2 from the germline V gene are SGHDT and YYEEEE. Between the trimmed V and J ends, which lost 4 bases and 3 bases, there was a span of 13 bases. The CDR3 region is CASSQAQGDYGYTF. The CDR3 bases are TGTGCCAGCAGCCAGGCCCAGGGTGACTATGGCTACACCTTC.

J is TRBJ2-1 and V is TRBV7-3; 11 bases line up with TRBD1. The CDR3 has 16 amino acids. Per the germline V gene, CDR1 is SGHTA and CDR2 is FQGTGA. Trimming removed 3 bases from V and 2 bases from J; junction bases left unmatched: 3. The CDR3, as DNA: TGTGCCAGCAGCTTGGACAGGGGGCGCGCCTACAATGAGCAGTTCTTC. This translates into CASSLDRGRAYNEQFF. The entire variable domain, with the rest obtained from reference TRBV7-3 and TRBJ2-1, is as follows: GAGVSQTPSNKVTEKGKYVELRCDPISGHTALYWYRQSLGQGPEFLIYFQGTGAADDSGLPNDRFFAVRPEGSVSTLKIQRTERGDSAVYLCASSLDRGRAYNEQFFGPGTRLTVL.

This chain connects TRBV10-2 to TRBJ2-5, with TRBD2 identical over 10 bases. The germline V gene has CDR1 WSHSY and CDR2 SAAADI. With 6 bases clipped from V and 1 base from J, the junction kept 8 bases outside the gene matches. This CDR3 has 16 residues. The CDR3 bases are TGCGCCAGCAGCGACCCTAGCGGGGGTACCCAAGAGACCCAGTACTTC. As protein: CASSDPSGGTQETQYF.

V usage is TRBV10-3 and J usage is TRBJ1-6; possible D gene TRBD1, 5 bases. V gave up 4 bases and J gave up 10 bases, with 11 bases separating them. This CDR3 is 13 amino acids long. The germline V gene encodes CDR1 ENHRY and CDR2 SYGVKD. The CDR3 region has the DNA TGTGCCATCAGTGGACGGGGGGACTCACCCCTCCACTTT. Protein sequence: CAISGRGDSPLHF.

The chain is built from TRBV29-1 and TRBJ2-1; tentatively, D is TRBD1 (5 bases). The V gene lost 3 bases and the J gene lost 6 bases, with 18 bases spanning the gap. The CDR3 runs to 15 residues. In germline, CDR1 is SQVTM, CDR2 ANQGSEA. The CDR3 nucleotides read TGCAGCGTTGACGTGGGCAGGGTTGGTTCCAATGAGCAGTTCTTC. Translation gives CSVDVGRVGSNEQFF.

The gene calls are TRBV18 and TRBJ2-3, with D possibly matching TRBD1 (5 bases). Germline V gives CDR1 KGHSH, CDR2 LQKENI. Trimming removed 5 bases at V and 2 bases at J, with 14 bases between. The CDR3 is 15 amino acids. The CDR3 DNA is TGTGCCAGCTCAAGAGACAACAGGAACACAGATACGCAGTATTTT. Translating gives CASSRDNRNTDTQYF.

This sequence joins TRBV5-6 and TRBJ2-7, with 9 positions matching TRBD1. The germline gives CDR1 SGHDT, CDR2 YYEEEE. Trimming removed 4 bases from V and 2 bases from J; junction bases left unmatched: 7. The CDR3 extends over 15 amino acids. The CDR3 DNA is TGTGCCAGCAGCCCGGGACAGGGAGGGGCCTACGAGCAGTACTTC. It is translated as CASSPGQGGAYEQYF. Supplemented by reference TRBV5-6 and TRBJ2-7, the full variable domain reads DAGVTQSPTHLIKTRGQQVTLRCSPKSGHDTVSWYQQALGQGPQFIFQYYEEEERQRGNFPDRFSGHQFPNYSSELNVNALLLGDSALYLCASSPGQGGAYEQYFGPGTRLTVT.

V and J are TRBV6-5 and TRBJ1-6; 10 positions agree with TRBD1. CDR3 length equals 13 residues. Losses at the gene ends were 6 bases for V and 10 bases for J; bases not matched to a gene: 3. In germline, CDR1 is MNHEY, CDR2 SVGAGI. For the CDR3, the DNA is TGTGCCAGCAGCCGGGACAGGGGATCACCCCTCCACTTT. Translated, it gives CASSRDRGSPLHF.